The rows below give T cell receptor beta chains drawn from one sample of a study of T cell repertoires in cytomegalovirus infection. MiXCR, run by TCRdb on the reads, gives a single entry per CDR3 protein. Of roughly 310,000 distinct CDR3 sequences in the sample, roughly a sixth were seen once. The sequencing sample was made of PBMCs. All receptors come from a human donor in good health (CMV status not recorded). Some clones in this sample may be carry-over from other donors' samples. Each CDR3 is given with its conserved first and last residue. Fields, in order: D gene, clone size, J gene, CDR3 length, V gene, CDR3 DNA, CDR3 protein. A D gene is named only where the DNA matches it firmly. Clone size is shown for a subset of rows, as once, few, many or a class of expanded clone.

d_gene: TRBD2
abundance: many
j_gene: TRBJ2-2
len: 20
v_gene: TRBV12-3/TRBV12-4
CDR3nt: TGTGCCAGCAGCCCGACCCGGGGACTAGCGGGGGGGCCGAGCACCGGGGAGCTGTTTTTT
CDR3aa: CASSPTRGLAGGPSTGELFF

d_gene: .
abundance: many
j_gene: TRBJ2-7
len: 16
v_gene: TRBV7-6
CDR3nt: TGTGCCAGCAGCTTATCGTACGGGACCGCCCTGAACGAGCAGTACTTC
CDR3aa: CASSLSYGTALNEQYF

d_gene: TRBD1
abundance: .
j_gene: TRBJ1-1
len: 13
v_gene: TRBV6-2/TRBV6-3
CDR3nt: TGTGCCAGCCGTAGGGGGCGTGTGACTGAAGCTTTCTTT
CDR3aa: CASRRGRVTEAFF

d_gene: .
abundance: few
j_gene: TRBJ1-6
len: 16
v_gene: TRBV6-1
CDR3nt: TGTGCCAGCAGCACCCGATCCTGGGGGGACGGTTCACCCCTCCACTTT
CDR3aa: CASSTRSWGDGSPLHF

d_gene: .
abundance: many
j_gene: TRBJ2-7
len: 13
v_gene: TRBV7-2
CDR3nt: TGTGCCAGCAGCTTCGCTGGCGGGCACGAGCAGTACTTC
CDR3aa: CASSFAGGHEQYF

d_gene: .
abundance: many
j_gene: TRBJ2-5
len: 17
v_gene: TRBV6-1
CDR3nt: TGTGCCAGCAGTGAAGGTTTTTGGGAATACGACCAAGAGACCCAGTACTTC
CDR3aa: CASSEGFWEYDQETQYF

d_gene: TRBD2
abundance: many
j_gene: TRBJ2-2
len: 15
v_gene: TRBV7-2
CDR3nt: TGTGCCAGCAGCTCTGGGACTAGGCGGGCCGGGGAGCTGTTTTTT
CDR3aa: CASSSGTRRAGELFF

d_gene: TRBD1
abundance: many
j_gene: TRBJ2-5
len: 12
v_gene: TRBV7-2
CDR3nt: TGTGCCATACACAGGGGCCGAGAGACCCAGTACTTC
CDR3aa: CAIHRGRETQYF

d_gene: .
abundance: few
j_gene: TRBJ1-3
len: 15
v_gene: TRBV2
CDR3nt: TGTGCCAGCATCTGGACTGCCGCCTCTGGAAACACCATATATTTT
CDR3aa: CASIWTAASGNTIYF

d_gene: .
abundance: many
j_gene: TRBJ1-5
len: 13
v_gene: TRBV12-3/TRBV12-4
CDR3nt: TGTGCCAGCAGTCTCTGGGGGAATCAGCCCCAGCATTTT
CDR3aa: CASSLWGNQPQHF

d_gene: .
abundance: few
j_gene: TRBJ2-7
len: 15
v_gene: TRBV6-8
CDR3nt: TGTGCCAGCAGTTGGGACCTCCAAACCGGCTACGAGCAGTACTTC
CDR3aa: CASSWDLQTGYEQYF

d_gene: .
abundance: many
j_gene: TRBJ1-3
len: 16
v_gene: TRBV7-6
CDR3nt: TGTGCCAGCAGCTTGACAGACGAAGGGTCTGGAAACACCATATATTTT
CDR3aa: CASSLTDEGSGNTIYF

d_gene: TRBD1
abundance: .
j_gene: TRBJ2-5
len: 15
v_gene: TRBV20-1
CDR3nt: TGCAGTGCTGGAATACGCGGGACAGGGGAAGAGACCCAGTACTTC
CDR3aa: CSAGIRGTGEETQYF

d_gene: .
abundance: many
j_gene: TRBJ2-1
len: 15
v_gene: TRBV2
CDR3nt: TGTGCCAGCAGTGAAACCGGGGGCCCCTACAATGAGCAGTTCTTC
CDR3aa: CASSETGGPYNEQFF

d_gene: .
abundance: many
j_gene: TRBJ2-7
len: 13
v_gene: TRBV7-2
CDR3nt: TGTGCCAGCAGCTTAGCCCACTCCTACGAGCAGTACTTC
CDR3aa: CASSLAHSYEQYF

d_gene: .
abundance: .
j_gene: TRBJ1-1
len: 14
v_gene: TRBV6-5
CDR3nt: TGTGCCAGCAGTTACAGGTACGAGAACACTGAAGCTTTCTTT
CDR3aa: CASSYRYENTEAFF

d_gene: TRBD2
abundance: .
j_gene: TRBJ2-5
len: 15
v_gene: TRBV11-1
CDR3nt: TGTGCCAGCAGAGTTAGCGGGGGGCCTCAAGAGACCCAGTACTTC
CDR3aa: CASRVSGGPQETQYF

d_gene: .
abundance: many
j_gene: TRBJ1-6
len: 16
v_gene: TRBV7-2
CDR3nt: TGTGCCAGCAGCTTTAGTATCGGGTCCTATAATTCACCCCTCCACTTT
CDR3aa: CASSFSIGSYNSPLHF

d_gene: TRBD1
abundance: few
j_gene: TRBJ1-4
len: 16
v_gene: TRBV12-3/TRBV12-4
CDR3nt: TGTGCCAGCAGTTTACGCGGACAGGGCCCTAATGAAAAACTGTTTTTT
CDR3aa: CASSLRGQGPNEKLFF

d_gene: .
abundance: many
j_gene: TRBJ2-7
len: 12
v_gene: TRBV28
CDR3nt: TGTGCCAGCAATAGGGAATCCTACGAGCAGTACTTC
CDR3aa: CASNRESYEQYF

d_gene: .
abundance: .
j_gene: TRBJ2-3
len: 19
v_gene: TRBV24-1
CDR3nt: TGTGCCACCAGTGAACCTAGGACAGCAACCTACGGCTGGGCAGATACGCAGTATTTT
CDR3aa: CATSEPRTATYGWADTQYF

d_gene: .
abundance: many
j_gene: TRBJ2-2
len: 16
v_gene: TRBV7-2
CDR3nt: TGTGCCAGCAGCTTAGATTGGACAGCCCCCGTCGGGGAGCTGTTTTTT
CDR3aa: CASSLDWTAPVGELFF

d_gene: TRBD1
abundance: .
j_gene: TRBJ1-2
len: 21
v_gene: TRBV15
CDR3nt: TGTGCCACCAGCAAACCCGACCCCAGGGGGCGTGTTACCCACTCGGACTATGGCTACACCTTC
CDR3aa: CATSKPDPRGRVTHSDYGYTF

d_gene: TRBD1
abundance: .
j_gene: TRBJ2-7
len: 15
v_gene: TRBV28
CDR3nt: TGTGCCAGCCAGCCCGGGACAGGGGTTTTCGGCGAGCAGTACTTC
CDR3aa: CASQPGTGVFGEQYF

d_gene: .
abundance: .
j_gene: TRBJ2-5
len: 14
v_gene: TRBV3-1
CDR3nt: TGTGCCAGCAGCCTTCGGACAGCCCAAGAGACCCAGTACTTC
CDR3aa: CASSLRTAQETQYF

d_gene: TRBD1
abundance: many
j_gene: TRBJ1-2
len: 14
v_gene: TRBV7-2
CDR3nt: TGTGCCAGCAGCTTAGGGGCAGGGGGCGATGGCTACACCTTC
CDR3aa: CASSLGAGGDGYTF

d_gene: .
abundance: .
j_gene: TRBJ1-5
len: 15
v_gene: TRBV12-3/TRBV12-4
CDR3nt: TGTGCCAGCAGTTTCATGGGGGGGGTTAATCAGCCCCAGCATTTT
CDR3aa: CASSFMGGVNQPQHF

d_gene: TRBD2
abundance: .
j_gene: TRBJ2-1
len: 16
v_gene: TRBV12-3/TRBV12-4
CDR3nt: TGTGCCAGCAGTTGGCTCGCTAGCGGGGGGGACAATGAGCAGTTCTTC
CDR3aa: CASSWLASGGDNEQFF

d_gene: .
abundance: .
j_gene: TRBJ1-1
len: 13
v_gene: TRBV7-9
CDR3nt: TGTGCCAGCCGGGGGACGAGCCAGCATGAAGCTTTCTTT
CDR3aa: CASRGTSQHEAFF

d_gene: TRBD2
abundance: .
j_gene: TRBJ2-1
len: 14
v_gene: TRBV19
CDR3nt: TGTGCCAGTAGCACTCCGGGACTAACTCATGAGCAGTTCTTC
CDR3aa: CASSTPGLTHEQFF

d_gene: TRBD1
abundance: .
j_gene: TRBJ2-2
len: 20
v_gene: TRBV7-3
CDR3nt: TGTGCCAGCAGTTCGAAGCCGGGACAGGGACGGCAACGGCTCACCGGGGAGCTGTTTTTT
CDR3aa: CASSSKPGQGRQRLTGELFF

d_gene: .
abundance: .
j_gene: TRBJ1-4
len: 15
v_gene: TRBV6-5
CDR3nt: TGTGCCAGCAGTTACTCTAGGAAGGCTGGTGAAAAACTGTTTTTT
CDR3aa: CASSYSRKAGEKLFF

d_gene: .
abundance: many
j_gene: TRBJ2-5
len: 15
v_gene: TRBV28
CDR3nt: TGTGCCAGCAGTGGGGACGAGGGTTGGGGGGAGACCCAGTACTTC
CDR3aa: CASSGDEGWGETQYF

d_gene: TRBD2
abundance: many
j_gene: TRBJ2-1
len: 15
v_gene: TRBV6-5
CDR3nt: TGTGCCAGCAGTTACCAAGCGGGGGGGCCGGTAGGGCAGTTCTTC
CDR3aa: CASSYQAGGPVGQFF

d_gene: .
abundance: few
j_gene: TRBJ1-1
len: 14
v_gene: TRBV12-5
CDR3nt: TGTGCTAGTGGTTTGAACGGGGGAAACACTGAAGCTTTCTTT
CDR3aa: CASGLNGGNTEAFF

d_gene: .
abundance: few
j_gene: TRBJ2-1
len: 14
v_gene: TRBV20-1
CDR3nt: TGCAGTGCTCCAGGGACTGTCTCCTACAATGAGCAGTTCTTC
CDR3aa: CSAPGTVSYNEQFF

d_gene: TRBD1
abundance: few
j_gene: TRBJ2-1
len: 16
v_gene: TRBV6-2/TRBV6-3
CDR3nt: TGTGCCAGCAGTTACGGCTCGACAGGGTACGGCAATGAGCAGTTCTTC
CDR3aa: CASSYGSTGYGNEQFF

d_gene: .
abundance: .
j_gene: TRBJ1-3
len: 14
v_gene: TRBV7-9
CDR3nt: TGTGCCAGCAGCTTAGACCGGGCTGGAAACACCATATATTTT
CDR3aa: CASSLDRAGNTIYF

d_gene: .
abundance: .
j_gene: TRBJ2-5
len: 14
v_gene: TRBV6-6
CDR3nt: TGTGCCAGCAGTGCCGCCGGGACCCCAGCGACCCAGTACTTC
CDR3aa: CASSAAGTPATQYF

d_gene: TRBD1
abundance: many
j_gene: TRBJ2-7
len: 15
v_gene: TRBV7-9
CDR3nt: TGTGCCAGCAGCCTGAGAGGGACAGGGGAACGCGAGCAGTACTTC
CDR3aa: CASSLRGTGEREQYF

d_gene: .
abundance: .
j_gene: TRBJ2-1
len: 13
v_gene: TRBV25-1
CDR3nt: TGTGCCAGCAGTGAATTATGGGAGGCTGAGCAGTTCTTC
CDR3aa: CASSELWEAEQFF

d_gene: TRBD1
abundance: many
j_gene: TRBJ2-5
len: 12
v_gene: TRBV28
CDR3nt: TGTGCCACCGACAGGGGGCGAGAGACCCAGTACTTC
CDR3aa: CATDRGRETQYF

d_gene: .
abundance: .
j_gene: TRBJ1-2
len: 14
v_gene: TRBV12-3/TRBV12-4
CDR3nt: TGTGCCAGCAGTTACGGGGGCAGGTACTATGGCTACACCTTC
CDR3aa: CASSYGGRYYGYTF

d_gene: .
abundance: few
j_gene: TRBJ2-2
len: 14
v_gene: TRBV6-2/TRBV6-3
CDR3nt: TGTGCCAGCAGAATTTTAGCTAGAACCGGGGAGCTGTTTTTT
CDR3aa: CASRILARTGELFF

d_gene: TRBD2
abundance: few
j_gene: TRBJ2-1
len: 17
v_gene: TRBV24-1
CDR3nt: TGTGCCACCAGTGATGCGTCACTAGCGGGGGACTACAATGAGCAGTTCTTC
CDR3aa: CATSDASLAGDYNEQFF

d_gene: TRBD1
abundance: many
j_gene: TRBJ2-3
len: 16
v_gene: TRBV7-9
CDR3nt: TGTGCCAGCAGCTTATCGGGGACAGAACCCACAGATACGCAGTATTTT
CDR3aa: CASSLSGTEPTDTQYF

d_gene: .
abundance: many
j_gene: TRBJ2-7
len: 12
v_gene: TRBV6-1
CDR3nt: TGTGCCAGCAGTGACAGGTGGAGTGAGCAGTACTTC
CDR3aa: CASSDRWSEQYF

d_gene: TRBD1
abundance: once
j_gene: TRBJ1-4
len: 13
v_gene: TRBV2
CDR3nt: TGTGCCAGTGCGACAGGGATTAATGAAAAACTGTTTTTT
CDR3aa: CASATGINEKLFF

d_gene: .
abundance: many
j_gene: TRBJ2-2
len: 15
v_gene: TRBV12-3/TRBV12-4
CDR3nt: TGTGCCAGCAGTTTCGCAGGTTCCAAATCCGGGGAGCTGTTTTTT
CDR3aa: CASSFAGSKSGELFF

d_gene: .
abundance: .
j_gene: TRBJ2-1
len: 15
v_gene: TRBV2
CDR3nt: TGTGCCAGCAGTGAGGTCGAGCGAGGGTCCAATGAGCAGTTCTTC
CDR3aa: CASSEVERGSNEQFF

d_gene: .
abundance: .
j_gene: TRBJ2-3
len: 15
v_gene: TRBV7-3
CDR3nt: TGTGCCAGCAGCTCTACCGGAGTAGGGTCAGATACGCAGTATTTT
CDR3aa: CASSSTGVGSDTQYF

d_gene: TRBD1
abundance: .
j_gene: TRBJ2-7
len: 14
v_gene: TRBV3-1
CDR3nt: TGTGCCAGCAGCCAAGGGACAGGGGGTTCCGAGCAGTACTTC
CDR3aa: CASSQGTGGSEQYF

d_gene: TRBD1
abundance: many
j_gene: TRBJ1-1
len: 17
v_gene: TRBV4-2
CDR3nt: TGTGCCAGCAGCCAAGCCCTGACAGGGGGAGTTTTCCCTGAAGCTTTCTTT
CDR3aa: CASSQALTGGVFPEAFF

d_gene: .
abundance: .
j_gene: TRBJ1-1
len: 14
v_gene: TRBV6-5
CDR3nt: TGTGCCAGCAGTTACTCGATCGGTTCCACTGAAGCTTTCTTT
CDR3aa: CASSYSIGSTEAFF

d_gene: TRBD1
abundance: .
j_gene: TRBJ1-2
len: 18
v_gene: TRBV27
CDR3nt: TGTGCCAGCAGAAAACGCCCGGGACAGGGGGCGTCCAACTATGGCTACACCTTC
CDR3aa: CASRKRPGQGASNYGYTF